Following are 22 T cell receptor beta chains from one sample sequenced in a study of blood T cells in healthy people across ages. PCR was performed a second time for roughly 7 to 11 cycles using a sample-barcoded 5' primer and a J-beta primer mix. TCRdb reprocessed the 5' RACE reads with MiXCR, giving one entry per CDR3 protein. This sample has 700,000 to 850,000 distinct CDR3 sequences, with 36% found just once. The sequencing input was blood. The receptor source for this set is a young man in good health.

V is TRBV2 and J is TRBJ1-5; possible D gene TRBD1, 5 bases. CDR1 and CDR2 (germline): SNHLY, FYNNEI. This CDR3 has 15 amino acids. Between the trimmed V and J ends, which lost 3 bases and 6 bases, there was a span of 15 bases. The chain's CDR3 is CASSDLGDVGQPQHF. CDR3 DNA sequence: TGTGCCAGCAGTGATTTAGGGGACGTCGGTCAGCCCCAGCATTTT.

This rearrangement joins TRBV14 to TRBJ1-6; D possibly corresponds to TRBD1 (5 bases). This CDR3 is built from 17 residues. Trimming took off 5 bases at V and 7 bases at J, with 21 bases between the two ends. From germline, CDR1 is SGHDN and CDR2 FVKESK. The CDR3 spells CASSFGTSFQLNSPLHF. The CDR3 DNA reads TGTGCCAGCAGCTTCGGGACCTCGTTCCAGTTAAATTCACCCCTCCACTTT.

The chain uses TRBV10-3 and TRBJ2-7, with 7 bases fitting TRBD1. The germline gives CDR1 ENHRY, CDR2 SYGVKD. Trimming took 0 bases from V and 5 from J; bases not matched to a gene: 7. The CDR3 sequence is 15 residues long. For the CDR3, the DNA is TGTGCCATCAGTGAGTCGACAGGGAAAAGCCACGAGCAGTACTTC. Translation: CAISESTGKSHEQYF.

With regard to this clonotype: A clone one base away is much larger, so this may be a read error. The chain employs TRBV4-3 and TRBJ2-3; D may match TRBD1 or TRBD2 (6 bases each). The V gene lost 3 bases and the J gene lost 2 bases, with 15 bases spanning the gap. CDR3 length equals 16 residues. CDR1 LGHNA and CDR2 YSLEER come from the germline V gene. DNA of the CDR3: TGCGCCAGCAGCCAGGGGGGCCTTAACTACACAGATACGCAGTATTTT. Amino acid sequence: CASSQGGLNYTDTQYF.

The CDR3 DNA reads TGTGCCAGCAGCACGACAGGGGACAATCAGCCCCAGCATTTT. Translating gives CASSTTGDNQPQHF. J is TRBJ1-5 and V is TRBV7-2, with 8 bases matching TRBD1. Trimming removed 5 bases from V and 3 bases from J; junction bases left unmatched: 3. The CDR3 consists of 14 residues. Germline CDR1 reads SGHTA; CDR2 reads FQGNSA.

The rearrangement joins TRBV9 to TRBJ2-5; D is ambiguous. V was shortened by 4 bases and J by 5 bases, with 15 bases between the two germline ends. Germline V gene lookup returns CDR1 SGDLS and CDR2 YYNGEE. The CDR3 totals 14 residues. CDR3: CASSPSQIQETQYF. CDR3 bases: TGTGCCAGCAGCCCCAGCCAGATCCAGGAGACCCAGTACTTC.

The chain is built from TRBV10-3 and TRBJ1-1; 8 positions match TRBD1. From germline, CDR1 is ENHRY and CDR2 SYGVKD. The CDR3 is 13 residues long. V was clipped by 6 bases and J by 5 bases; unmatched bases: 5. CDR3 DNA sequence: TGTGCCATCAGCCAGACAGGGGCGACTGAAGCTTTCTTT. This gives the protein CAISQTGATEAFF.

V and J are TRBV7-9 and TRBJ2-5, with D perhaps TRBD1 (6 bases). The J call may not be correct, given that the DNA end is closer to TRBJ2-7. CDR3 length: 16 amino acids. Germline V CDR1 and CDR2: SEHNR, FQNEAQ (reference sequence). CDR3: CASSHTQGLGPYEQYF. In nucleotides, the CDR3 is TGTGCCAGCAGCCATACACAGGGCTTGGGACCCTACGAGCAGTACTTC.

This clonotype was picked up a small number of times. The chain has TRBV7-2 and TRBJ1-2, with unresolved D. This CDR3 has 13 amino acids. Trimming took off 5 bases at V and 4 bases at J, with 11 bases between the two ends. Looked up from germline, CDR1 is SGHTA and CDR2 is FQGNSA. The CDR3 sequence: CASSVRRAYGYTF. CDR3 nucleotide sequence: TGTGCCAGCAGCGTAAGGAGGGCCTATGGCTACACCTTC.

This clonotype has more than one count but fewer than ten. The genes are TRBV3-1 and TRBJ2-5; the D gene is possibly TRBD2 (7 bases). The germline V gene encodes CDR1 LGHDT and CDR2 YNNKEL (reference sequence). The CDR3 loop spans 15 amino acids. V shed 0 bases and J shed 11 bases, with 19 bases lying between them. Here the CDR3 DNA reads TGTGCCAGCAGCCAAGAGAGGGGGGGCTTTAATGAGCAGTACTTC. Residues: CASSQERGGFNEQYF.

There are a few counts of this clonotype. V usage is TRBV20-1 and J usage is TRBJ1-5, with D possibly being TRBD1 (5 bases). The germline V and J ends were trimmed by 0 bases and 8 bases, with 17 bases remaining between them. This CDR3 comprises 15 residues. CDR1 DFQATT and CDR2 SNEGSKA come from the germline V gene (reference sequence). The CDR3 sequence is CSAREIGRGVEPQHF. The CDR3 nucleotides read TGCAGTGCTAGAGAGATCGGAAGGGGCGTCGAGCCCCAGCATTTT.

The chain joins TRBV19 to TRBJ2-1; possibly TRBD1 for D (5 bases). The CDR3 runs to 14 residues. V lost 2 bases to trimming and J lost 6 bases, with 11 bases between them. In germline, CDR1 is LNHDA, CDR2 SQIVND (reference sequence). The CDR3 DNA follows: TGTGCCAGTAGTATACAGGGAAGGGTCAATGAGCAGTTCTTC. Its translation is CASSIQGRVNEQFF.

The rearrangement links TRBV5-1 to TRBJ1-1; 7 bases are shared with TRBD1. Per germline, CDR1 SGHRS and CDR2 YFSETQ. After removal of 4 bases from V and 1 base from J, the junction contained 4 bases not matched to a gene. The CDR3 has 14 residues. CDR3 region: CASSEQGRNTEAFF. DNA of the CDR3: TGCGCCAGCAGCGAACAGGGGAGGAACACTGAAGCTTTCTTT.

The chain recombines TRBV20-1 with TRBJ2-1, with D perhaps matching TRBD1 or TRBD2 (5 bases each). The CDR3 runs to 10 residues. The germline V and J ends were trimmed by 4 bases and 13 bases, with 11 bases remaining between them. The V gene's germline CDR1 is DFQATT and CDR2 SNEGSKA (reference sequence). The CDR3 region has the DNA TGCAGTGCTATAGGGGAGACCCAGTTCTTC. As protein: CSAIGETQFF.

The CDR3 region is CASSVGQGEETQYF. In DNA, the CDR3 is TGCGCCAGCAGCGTGGGACAGGGTGAGGAGACCCAGTACTTC. The chain combines TRBV5-1 with TRBJ2-5; 9 bases align to TRBD1. With 4 bases clipped from V and 5 bases from J, the junction kept 6 bases outside the gene matches. CDR3 length: 14 amino acids. Germline CDR1 reads SGHRS; CDR2 reads YFSETQ.

The chain couples TRBV28 to TRBJ1-2, with unresolved D. V was trimmed by 3 bases and J by 0 bases, leaving 11 bases between them. This CDR3 is 15 amino acids long. Germline lookup yields CDR1 MDHEN and CDR2 SYDVKM. Here the CDR3 DNA reads TGTGCCAGCAGTTTCAAGACTACAGCTAACTATGGCTACACCTTC. This codes for CASSFKTTANYGYTF.

In the case of this clonotype: Its ends do not fully match the called genes, so a read error is possible. The rearrangement links TRBV28 to TRBJ2-3, with D possibly called TRBD1 or TRBD2 (6 bases each). Per germline, CDR1 MDHEN and CDR2 SYDVKM. CDR3 length: 13 amino acids. The CDR3 region is CASTGALTDTRYF. CDR3 nucleotides: TGTGCCAGCACGGGGGCCCTCACAGATACGCGGTATTTT.

J is TRBJ1-3 and V is TRBV29-1; perhaps TRBD1 as D (5 bases). V was trimmed by 1 base and J by 1 base, leaving 11 bases between them. Germline values: CDR1 SQVTM, CDR2 ANQGSEA. The length of the CDR3 is 15 residues. The CDR3 bases are TGCAGCGTTGAAGGTAGACAGAAGTCTGGAAACACCATATATTTT. Amino acid sequence: CSVEGRQKSGNTIYF.

This clonotype was found many times. The CDR3 DNA reads as TGCGCCAGCAGCGATCGGACAGGGGACTACAATGAGCAGTTCTTC. Translation: CASSDRTGDYNEQFF. The chain carries TRBV5-1 and TRBJ2-1; 9 bases fit TRBD1. In germline, CDR1 is SGHRS, CDR2 YFSETQ. The CDR3 totals 15 residues. The J segment lost 3 bases and the V segment lost 4 bases, leaving 5 bases of the junction unmatched.

The chain couples TRBV6-5 to TRBJ2-1; D unclear. Trimming pared 2 bases from V and 4 bases from J, leaving 12 bases between. Germline CDR1 and CDR2: MNHEY and SVGAGI. The CDR3 runs 15 residues. The CDR3, as DNA: TGTGCCAGCAGTTACGTCCTAGGTGGTTACAATGAGCAGTTCTTC. Amino acid sequence: CASSYVLGGYNEQFF.

This clonotype was observed many times. The V and J genes are TRBV7-2 and TRBJ1-1; D uncertain. Germline CDR1 and CDR2: SGHTA and FQGNSA. The CDR3 contains 14 residues. V lost 3 bases and J lost 2, with 10 bases in between. The CDR3 DNA follows: TGTGCCAGCAGCTTTCGGACGGGCAACACTGAAGCTTTCTTT. Encoded protein: CASSFRTGNTEAFF.

This clonotype came up many times. V usage is TRBV20-1 and J usage is TRBJ2-3; 7 bases fit TRBD1. CDR3 size: 14 residues. The germline V gene encodes CDR1 DFQATT and CDR2 SNEGSKA (reference sequence). V shed 5 bases, J shed 2 bases, and the junction held 7 bases outside the gene matches. As DNA, the CDR3 is TGCAGTGCTCTCCCGGACAGGAACACAGATACGCAGTATTTT. Encoded protein: CSALPDRNTDTQYF.